This T cell receptor (beta chain) was obtained from a study of control samples from healthy donors and cancer patients. Trimming cost V 4 bases and J 2 bases; bases outside gene matches: 1. The CDR3 totals 13 residues. In germline, CDR1 is SQVTM, CDR2 ANQGSEA. Profiling relied on immunoSEQ multiplex PCR, and the TCRdb table lists in-frame clones only, not all of them. Among fewer than 120,000 clones listed, around nine tenths were seen once. Sequencing used PBMCs. The clonotype originates from a woman aged 55 to 70 with lung cancer. The chain uses TRBV29-1 and TRBJ2-1, with 8 nucleotides matching TRBD1. This chain's CDR3 is CSVAGQAYNEQFF. The CDR3 bases are TGCAGCGTTGCGGGACAGGCCTACAATGAGCAGTTCTTC.